These 18 T cell receptor beta chains share one sample of origin, sequenced in a study of vaccination and CD4 T cells after COVID-19. CD4+ T cells that had been cultured provided DNA sequenced with the Oncomine TCR Beta short-read assay. TCRdb re-derived calls from the PCR reads in MiXCR, one entry per CDR3 protein. Of over 15,000 distinct CDR3 sequences listed, 51% are singletons. Treatment given: approximately 10-day PBMC culture with coronavirus spike peptide pools or control peptides (ViraFEST assay). The antigens for these receptors are not known. This material consisted of CD4+ T cells from blood, cultured in vitro, taken before SARS-CoV-2 vaccination. These receptors all stem from a human donor who had recovered from COVID-19.

The chain combines TRBV20-1 with TRBJ2-6; D ambiguous. Germline CDR1 DFQATT, CDR2 SNEGSKA (reference sequence). V lost 3 bases and J lost 4, with 7 bases in between. CDR3 length: 13 amino acids. CDR3 amino acids: CSARAPGANVLTF. As DNA, the CDR3 is TGCAGTGCTAGGGCTCCCGGGGCCAACGTCCTGACTTTC.

The rearrangement links TRBV20-1 to TRBJ2-7; 7 positions match TRBD2. Germline CDR1 is DFQATT and CDR2 is SNEGSKA (reference sequence). CDR3 length: 15 residues. J gave up 1 base and V 3 bases, and 9 bases lay outside the gene matches. CDR3 protein: CSARSSGAGSYEQYF. The CDR3 region has the DNA TGCAGTGCTAGGTCTTCGGGAGCGGGGTCCTACGAGCAGTACTTC.

The J gene is TRBJ1-2, the V gene TRBV2; tentatively, D is TRBD1 (5 bases). Germline V CDR1 and CDR2: SNHLY, FYNNEI. The CDR3 spans 15 residues. Trimming removed 7 bases at V and 0 bases at J, with 15 bases between. The chain's CDR3 is CASTRDGGANYGYTF. The CDR3, as DNA: TGTGCCAGCACCAGGGACGGTGGAGCTAACTATGGCTACACCTTC.

This clonotype turned up a few times. This chain joins TRBV20-1 and TRBJ2-1; no reliable D call. The germline CDR1 and CDR2 sequences are DFQATT and SNEGSKA (reference sequence). V dropped 3 bases and J dropped 3 bases, with 3 bases sitting between them. CDR3 length: 11 residues. The CDR3 is CSARGYNEQFF. In DNA form, the CDR3 reads TGCAGTGCTAGGGGCTACAATGAGCAGTTCTTC.

This clonotype appeared once. The chain is built from TRBV18 and TRBJ1-2; weak D call: TRBD1 (6 bases). The CDR3 runs 16 residues. Germline CDR1 KGHSH, CDR2 LQKENI. V shed 4 bases and J shed 1 base, with 16 bases lying between them. The CDR3 reads CASSRTGTPDNYGYTF. CDR3 nucleotide sequence: TGTGCCAGCTCACGAACGGGGACACCAGATAACTATGGCTACACCTTC.

This chain links TRBV2 with TRBJ2-2, with D possibly being TRBD2 (6 bases). Germline V gene lookup returns CDR1 SNHLY and CDR2 FYNNEI. CDR3 length equals 15 residues. Trimming removed 4 bases from V and 1 base from J, with 10 bases in between. The CDR3 reads CASSVAGLNTGELFF. For the CDR3, the DNA is TGTGCCAGCAGTGTTGCGGGGTTGAACACCGGGGAGCTGTTTTTT.

This clonotype was seen a handful of times. V gene TRBV28 combines with J gene TRBJ1-5; D is unresolved. Germline V gene sequence: CDR1 MDHEN, CDR2 SYDVKM. CDR3 length: 12 amino acids. V lost 7 bases, J lost 5 bases, and 9 bases lay in between. The CDR3 bases are TGTGCCAGCAACTCCCAAGATCAGCCCCAGCATTTT. Its translation is CASNSQDQPQHF.

This chain uses TRBV27 with TRBJ1-5; D ambiguous. Trimming stripped 5 bases from V and 5 bases from J, with 13 bases between. The CDR3 consists of 14 residues. Germline V gene data show CDR1 as MNHEY and CDR2 as SMNVEV (reference sequence). CDR3 loop: CASSLKARDQPQHF. CDR3 DNA sequence: TGTGCCAGCAGTCTAAAGGCGAGGGATCAGCCCCAGCATTTT.

The chain carries TRBV28 and TRBJ2-1; 7 nucleotides align to TRBD2. Trimming cost V 9 bases and J 15 bases; bases outside gene matches: 11. The CDR3 has 11 amino acids. The germline gives CDR1 MDHEN, CDR2 SYDVKM. The CDR3 here is CASHTTSAWFF. The CDR3, as DNA: TGTGCCAGTCACACAACTAGCGCTTGGTTCTTC.

The V call is TRBV2, the J call TRBJ2-2, with a possible D match to TRBD2 (6 bases). The CDR3 contains 16 residues. Trimming stripped 3 bases from V and 5 bases from J, with 16 bases between. The V gene's germline CDR1 is SNHLY and CDR2 FYNNEI. The CDR3 loop reads CASSDYGGAGTGELFF. DNA for the CDR3: TGTGCCAGCAGTGATTACGGCGGGGCTGGGACCGGGGAGCTGTTTTTT.

The chain combines TRBV24-1 with TRBJ2-3, with 9 bases lining up with TRBD1. CDR1 KGHDR and CDR2 SFDVKD come from the germline V gene. J lost 1 base, V lost 3 bases, and 7 bases had no gene match. This CDR3 has 17 amino acids. This chain's CDR3 is CATSDQGTGMGTDTQYF. In DNA, the CDR3 is TGTGCCACCAGTGATCAAGGGACAGGGATGGGCACAGATACGCAGTATTTT.

This clonotype was observed a single time. This chain uses TRBV7-2 with TRBJ2-7; 10 bases align to TRBD2. The CDR3 contains 15 residues. Unmatched junction bases numbered 4, after V lost 3 bases and J lost 2 bases. Germline V gene lookup returns CDR1 SGHTA and CDR2 FQGNSA. CDR3: CASSFGLAVTYEQYF. The CDR3 DNA is TGTGCCAGCAGCTTCGGACTAGCGGTGACCTACGAGCAGTACTTC. The complete variable domain, with remaining parts taken from reference TRBV7-2 and TRBJ2-7, reads GAGVSQSPSNKVTEKGKDVELRCDPISGHTALYWYRQSLGQGLEFLIYFQGNSAPDKSGLPSDRFSAERTGGSVSTLTIQRTQQEDSAVYLCASSFGLAVTYEQYFGPGTRLTVT.

The chain couples TRBV2 to TRBJ2-5; TRBD2 aligns across 9 bases. CDR1 is SNHLY, CDR2 FYNNEI, per germline. The CDR3 consists of 14 residues. The trim removed 7 bases at V and 4 bases at J, leaving 7 bases unmatched. DNA for the CDR3: TGTGCCAGCATCCGGACTAGCGTCGTAGAGACCCAGTACTTC. This gives the protein CASIRTSVVETQYF.

The V and J genes are TRBV15 and TRBJ2-7, with 7 bases aligning to TRBD1. Per germline, CDR1 LNHNV and CDR2 YYDKDF (reference sequence). The junction had 9 bases not matched to a gene; V was cut back by 5 bases and J by 5 bases. The CDR3 has 14 residues. In nucleotides, the CDR3 is TGTGCCACCAGCGGAGGACAGGAGTTCGACGAGCAGTACTTC. Encoded protein: CATSGGQEFDEQYF.

The chain carries TRBV20-1 and TRBJ2-1, with 10 bases fitting TRBD2. J lost 2 bases, V lost 6 bases, and 4 bases had no gene match. CDR1 is DFQATT, CDR2 SNEGSKA, per germline (reference sequence). This CDR3 is built from 14 residues. The CDR3 reads CSAHSGRTYNEQFF. In DNA, the CDR3 is TGCAGTGCCCATAGCGGGAGGACCTACAATGAGCAGTTCTTC.

The J gene is TRBJ2-2, the V gene TRBV6-1; a possible D gene is TRBD1 (5 bases). Germline-derived CDR1 and CDR2 are MNHNS and SASEGT. The CDR3 covers 14 residues. V lost 4 bases, J lost 3 bases, and 9 bases lay in between. The CDR3 protein is CASSAQGYTGELFF. CDR3 DNA: TGTGCCAGCAGTGCCCAGGGATACACCGGGGAGCTGTTTTTT.

In its sample, this clonotype ranks as medium-sized. This sequence joins TRBV6-5 and TRBJ2-5; no clear D. CDR3 length: 14 residues. The V end was cut by 6 bases, the J end by 5 bases, with 16 bases between. CDR1 and CDR2 (germline): MNHEY, SVGAGI. The DNA for the CDR3 is TGTGCCAGCAGCTCCTCGGACCTTGACGAGACCCAGTACTTC. This translates into CASSSSDLDETQYF.

The genes are TRBV18 and TRBJ2-5, with D perhaps assigned TRBD1 or TRBD2 (6 bases each). Germline CDR1 KGHSH, CDR2 LQKENI. Trimming left V 1 base short and J 7 bases short, with 16 bases between. CDR3 length: 15 residues. The CDR3 is CASSPQSGAQTTQYF. CDR3 nucleotide sequence: TGTGCCAGCTCACCACAGTCGGGGGCCCAGACGACCCAGTACTTC. Supplemented by reference TRBV18 and TRBJ2-5, the full variable domain reads NAGVMQNPRHLVRRRGQEARLRCSPMKGHSHVYWYRQLPEEGLKFMVYLQKENIIDESGMPKERFSAEFPKEGPSILRIQQVVRGDSAAYFCASSPQSGAQTTQYFGPGTRLLVL.